This T cell receptor beta chain emerged from a study of breast tumors, draining lymph nodes, adjacent tissues. On this clonotype: Its specificity is not known. A junction end diverges from the germline sequence, so it may reflect a read error.

One entry per CDR3 protein results from TCRdb running MiXCR on the multiplex PCR reads. This sample yields 150,000 to 250,000 distinct CDR3 sequences, of which 31% are seen a single time; 4% to 5.5% belongs to the top ten. Whole-study findings and limits: The data were judged consistent with most tumor T cells coming from lymph node and expanding in tumor. Tumor TCR diversity was below lymph nodes but above nontumor tissue. Tumor and nontumor repertoires were significantly more similar in luminal-like than in basal-like breast cancer. That most tumor T cells come from lymph nodes remained unproven.

Axillary draining lymph nodes of breast cancer patients supplied the node samples. Germline V gene lookup returns CDR1 SGHRS and CDR2 YFSETQ. The CDR3 spans 14 residues. The TCR sequence derives from a female donor with breast cancer. Some clones in this sample may be carry-over from other donors' samples. The sequenced sample consisted of axillary lymph node tissue. The gene calls are TRBV5-1 and TRBJ2-2, with D possibly matching TRBD1 (6 bases). The CDR3 DNA is TGCGCCAGCAGCATCCGAACAGGGACCGGGGAGCCGTTTTTT. This translates into CASSIRTGTGEPFF.